Included here is one T cell receptor (beta chain) sequence, with context. Its antigen is unidentified. The CDR3 consists of 16 residues. Germline values: CDR1 MNHEY, CDR2 SMNVEV (reference sequence). V lost 3 bases, J lost 3 bases, and 15 bases lay in between. Single cDNA molecules in the library carried unique molecular identifiers attached during preparation. TCRdb analysed the RACE reads with MiXCR anew, one entry per CDR3 protein. Of around 250,000 distinct CDR3 sequences in the sample, about 9.4% are singletons; the top ten hold 2% to 2.5%. The time point was: pre-sensitization, week 0. Treatment reported: therapeutic diphenylcyclopropenone sensitization with weekly scalp DPC. The data originate from a study of human T cells and chemical hapten exposure. General study results and limits: TCRs above 1 in 1000 frequency stayed constant with DPC sensitization. Expanded TCRs produced significantly more large CDR3 similarity clusters than controls did. It should be noted that donors had alopecia, so their immune response may differ from healthy people's.

The TCR comes from a woman between 35 and 50 years old with alopecia areata. Some clones in this sample may be carry-over from other donors' samples. The input for sequencing was whole blood, taken in connection with sensitization to the hapten diphenylcyclopropenone (DPC). This chain links TRBV27 with TRBJ2-1; TRBD1 or TRBD2 may be the D gene (5 bases each). The CDR3 reads CASSLRRGADYNEQFF. The CDR3 DNA reads as TGTGCCAGCAGTTTGCGGAGAGGGGCGGACTACAATGAGCAGTTCTTC.